The next 32 T cell receptor beta chains were all read from a single sample in a study of cytotoxic CD8 clonotypes in ibrutinib-treated CLL. Clones were read by immunoSEQ multiplex PCR, and TCRdb kept only the in-frame ones, dropping some. This table holds around 150,000 clones, 80% found once. This specimen consisted of PBMCs, obtained after 36 months of ibrutinib treatment. The receptors were gathered from a human donor with chronic lymphocytic leukemia.

This clone was observed a few times. The rearrangement joins TRBV21-1 to TRBJ2-2; whether TRBD2, the table's D call, matches the DNA was not checked. TRBV21-1 is assigned pseudogene status. There are 12 residues in the CDR3. The CDR3 is CASSLLVGELFF. CDR3 sequence (DNA): TGTGCCAGCAGCCTCCTCGTCGGGGAGCTGTTTTTT.

The rearrangement uses TRBV7-9 and TRBJ2-3, with 8 bases lining up with TRBD1. With V trimmed by 5 bases and J by 1 base, 11 bases remained unmatched. The germline V gene has CDR1 SEHNR and CDR2 FQNEAQ (reference sequence). The CDR3 consists of 17 residues. The CDR3 loop reads CASSPGATGEGTDTQYF. CDR3 nucleotides: TGTGCCAGCAGCCCCGGCGCGACAGGGGAGGGCACAGATACGCAGTATTTT.

This chain links TRBV27 with TRBJ2-7; possible D gene TRBD1, 5 bases. The CDR3 is 13 amino acids. Germline-derived CDR1 and CDR2 are MNHEY and SMNVEV (reference sequence). V was cut by 6 bases and J by 4 bases, with 13 bases left in between. CDR3 in amino acids: CASSFFGAYEQYF. The CDR3 DNA reads TGTGCCAGCAGCTTCTTTGGGGCTTACGAGCAGTACTTC.

This chain uses TRBV13 with TRBJ2-7; either TRBD1 or TRBD2 may supply D (5 bases each). Trimming cost V 5 bases and J 6 bases, with 14 bases left between them. The CDR3 spans 13 residues. Germline CDR1 and CDR2: PRHDT and FYEKMQ (reference sequence). The CDR3 sequence is CASSATQGREQYF. For the CDR3, the DNA is TGTGCCAGCAGCGCTACGCAGGGACGCGAGCAGTACTTC.

The rearrangement joins TRBV5-1 to TRBJ1-1; D remains unclear. The CDR3 is 13 residues long. The germline CDR1 and CDR2 sequences are SGHRS and YFSETQ. The germline V and J ends were trimmed by 0 bases and 8 bases, with 11 bases remaining between them. This chain's CDR3 is CASSLAGRTEAFF. CDR3 nucleotides: TGCGCCAGCAGCTTGGCGGGCAGAACGGAAGCTTTCTTT.

This clone was picked up one time. This rearrangement joins TRBV18 to TRBJ1-3, with D uncertain. This CDR3 has 10 residues. Trimming took 6 bases from V and 3 from J, leaving 0 bases between them. Germline CDR1 reads KGHSH; CDR2 reads LQKENI. This CDR3 reads CASSGNTIYF. The DNA for the CDR3 is TGTGCCAGCTCTGGAAACACCATATATTTT.

The chain carries TRBV14 and TRBJ2-7, with D uncertain. CDR3 length: 15 residues. Germline-derived CDR1 and CDR2 are SGHDN and FVKESK. V was pared by 1 base and J by 4 bases, with 14 bases between. CDR3 loop: CASSQVSSSMYEQYF. The CDR3 region has the DNA TGTGCCAGCAGCCAAGTTAGCAGCTCGATGTACGAGCAGTACTTC.

Comment on this clone: This may stem from a read error, because a much larger clone lies one nucleotide away. This rearrangement joins TRBV5-6 to TRBJ1-1; tentative D call: TRBD1 (5 bases). The CDR3 is 15 residues long. Germline lookup yields CDR1 SGHDT and CDR2 YYEEEE. V was cut by 4 bases and J by 7 bases, with 20 bases left in between. This chain's CDR3 is CASSPLVGGTLEAFF. CDR3 nucleotides: TGTGCCAGCAGCCCCCTAGTTGGGGGGACCCTTGAAGCTTTCTTT.

The rearrangement joins TRBV11-2 to TRBJ1-5; the D is unclear. There are 13 residues in the CDR3. Germline assignment: CDR1 SGHAT and CDR2 FQNNGV. V was clipped by 5 bases and J by 9 bases, with 14 bases between them. The CDR3 protein is CASSHSREAPQHF. The CDR3 region has the DNA TGTGCCAGCAGCCACTCTAGGGAGGCGCCCCAGCATTTT.

V usage is TRBV6-1 and J usage is TRBJ1-1; D remains ambiguous. This CDR3 contains 11 residues. V lost 7 bases to trimming and J lost 3 bases, with 6 bases between them. Germline CDR1 MNHNS, CDR2 SASEGT. The CDR3 here is CASTDYTEAFF. CDR3 in DNA: TGTGCCAGCACGGATTACACTGAAGCTTTCTTT.

This chain connects TRBV7-2 to TRBJ2-7; tentative D call: TRBD1 (5 bases). Germline V gives CDR1 SGHTA, CDR2 FQGNSA. CDR3 length: 14 residues. V shed 5 bases and J shed 7 bases, with 18 bases lying between them. In nucleotides, the CDR3 is TGTGCCAGCAGCCCCGATAGCCGAAGGACAGAGCAGTACTTC. Translation gives CASSPDSRRTEQYF. The full variable domain, rest sourced from reference TRBV7-2 and TRBJ2-7, is GAGVSQSPSNKVTEKGKDVELRCDPISGHTALYWYRQSLGQGLEFLIYFQGNSAPDKSGLPSDRFSAERTGGSVSTLTIQRTQQEDSAVYLCASSPDSRRTEQYFGPGTRLTVT.

The chain has TRBV7-9 and TRBJ2-3; D is unresolved. Trimming removed 1 base at V and 2 bases at J, with 7 bases between. The CDR3 runs 14 residues. Germline CDR1 reads SEHNR; CDR2 reads FQNEAQ (reference sequence). This chain's CDR3 is CASSLEGFTDTQYF. DNA for the CDR3: TGTGCCAGCAGCTTAGAAGGCTTCACAGATACGCAGTATTTT.

This chain uses TRBV19 with TRBJ1-1; D is perhaps TRBD1 (5 bases). Between the trimmed V and J ends, which lost 7 bases and 9 bases, there was a span of 24 bases. The CDR3 covers 15 residues. The germline CDR1 and CDR2 sequences are LNHDA and SQIVND (reference sequence). CDR3 nucleotides: TGTGCCAGTACGGTCGGGGCAGGAGGAACACTGAAAGCTTTCTTT. This translates into CASTVGAGGTLKAFF.

The CDR3 nucleotides read TGTGCCAGCAGTGACTGGCGGGAGATGTCCTACGAGCAGTACTTC. Translation gives CASSDWREMSYEQYF. The chain is built from TRBV2 and TRBJ2-7; 7 bases align to TRBD2. V lost 3 bases, J lost 1 base, and 6 bases stayed unmatched. Germline CDR1 SNHLY, CDR2 FYNNEI. The CDR3 length is 15 residues. Full variable domain (outside the CDR3, taken from reference TRBV2 and TRBJ2-7): EPEVTQTPSHQVTQMGQEVILRCVPISNHLYFYWYRQILGQKVEFLVSFYNNEISEKSEIFDDQFSVERPDGSNFTLKIRSTKLEDSAMYFCASSDWREMSYEQYFGPGTRLTVT.

The J gene is TRBJ2-1, the V gene TRBV18; D might be TRBD1 or TRBD2, each matching 5 bases. The V end lost 1 base, the J end lost 4 bases, and 17 bases lay between the germline ends. There are 17 residues in the CDR3. Germline V gene lookup returns CDR1 KGHSH and CDR2 LQKENI. The CDR3: CASSPLTGRGAYNEQFF. CDR3 nucleotide sequence: TGTGCCAGCTCACCACTGACGGGGAGAGGGGCGTACAATGAGCAGTTCTTC.

The CDR3 region is CASSLSGAVLNEQFF. The CDR3 nucleotides are TGTGCCAGCAGCTTATCGGGTGCCGTCCTCAATGAGCAGTTCTTC. The chain employs TRBV7-9 and TRBJ2-1; no reliable D call. CDR1 and CDR2 from the germline V gene are SEHNR and FQNEAQ (reference sequence). This CDR3 is 15 amino acids long. V shed 2 bases and J shed 6 bases, with 14 bases lying between them.

The chain links TRBV5-6 to TRBJ1-3; D is unclear. This CDR3 has 15 residues. Per germline, CDR1 SGHDT and CDR2 YYEEEE. Trimming shortened V by 1 base and J by 0 bases, and 8 bases separated the two germline ends. The CDR3 spells CASSLFTSSGNTIYF. The CDR3 nucleotides read TGTGCCAGCAGCTTGTTCACCAGCTCTGGAAACACCATATATTTT.

The rearrangement uses TRBV7-8 and TRBJ2-7; no definite D call. CDR3 length: 15 residues. CDR1 and CDR2 from the germline V gene are SGHVS and FQNEAQ. V was trimmed by 1 base and J by 3 bases, leaving 13 bases between them. The CDR3: CASSLVAGASYEQYF. CDR3 sequence (DNA): TGTGCCAGCAGCTTAGTGGCAGGAGCTAGCTACGAGCAGTACTTC.

This rearrangement joins TRBV27 to TRBJ1-1; D may be TRBD1 (5 bases). V was cut by 5 bases and J by 3 bases, with 13 bases left in between. The germline V gene encodes CDR1 MNHEY and CDR2 SMNVEV (reference sequence). The CDR3 covers 14 residues. CDR3 amino acids: CASSPVGADTEAFF. CDR3 DNA sequence: TGTGCCAGCAGTCCGGTCGGGGCGGACACTGAAGCTTTCTTT.

The V gene is TRBV9, the J gene TRBJ2-1; TRBD1 matches at 9 bases. The V segment lost 4 bases and the J segment 0 bases; nucleotides outside the gene matches: 5. The CDR3 covers 16 residues. Germline CDR1 reads SGDLS; CDR2 reads YYNGEE. CDR3 bases: TGTGCCAGCAGCCTGGGGACAGGGAGCTCCTACAATGAGCAGTTCTTC. Protein sequence: CASSLGTGSSYNEQFF.

The V call is TRBV5-4, the J call TRBJ2-3; D unclear. The CDR3 contains 16 residues. The ends were cut back, 3 bases at V and 1 base at J, with 15 bases in the middle. Germline CDR1 SGHNT, CDR2 YYREEE (reference sequence). CDR3 residues: CASSSTMILRTDTQYF. As DNA, the CDR3 is TGTGCCAGCAGCTCCACAATGATACTACGCACAGATACGCAGTATTTT.

This clone turned up a few times. The chain uses TRBV10-3 and TRBJ1-1; D is ambiguous. The CDR3 is 15 amino acids. Trimming pared 6 bases from V and 0 bases from J, leaving 14 bases between. Germline CDR1 and CDR2: ENHRY and SYGVKD. The CDR3 loop reads CAIRASWSLNTEAFF. CDR3 in DNA: TGTGCCATCAGGGCTTCTTGGAGTCTGAACACTGAAGCTTTCTTT.

The chain uses TRBV28 and TRBJ2-3, with no clear D. The CDR3 loop spans 12 amino acids. CDR1 and CDR2 from the germline V gene are MDHEN and SYDVKM. V was shortened by 5 bases and J by 0 bases, with 3 bases between the two germline ends. Here the CDR3 DNA reads TGTGCCAGCAGTCAGAGCACAGATACGCAGTATTTT. Amino acids: CASSQSTDTQYF.

The genes are TRBV5-4 and TRBJ2-1; 9 bases agree with TRBD2. Germline CDR1 is SGHNT and CDR2 is YYREEE (reference sequence). The CDR3 spans 16 residues. The ends lost 4 bases at V and 12 bases at J; junction bases unmatched: 17. CDR3 loop: CASSAPGLASRGGQFF. The CDR3 DNA is TGTGCCAGCAGCGCTCCGGGACTAGCTTCGCGAGGGGGGCAGTTCTTC.

The chain recombines TRBV29-1 with TRBJ1-4, with D uncertain. CDR3 length equals 12 residues. The germline V and J ends were trimmed by 4 bases and 5 bases, with 8 bases remaining between them. In germline, CDR1 is SQVTM, CDR2 ANQGSEA. This chain's CDR3 is CSVAEFNEKLFF. In DNA form, the CDR3 reads TGCAGCGTTGCGGAATTCAATGAAAAACTGTTTTTT.

This sequence joins TRBV7-3 and TRBJ2-7, with 7 bases identical to TRBD2. CDR3 size: 15 residues. V was pared by 5 bases and J by 6 bases, with 13 bases of the junction left unmatched. The V gene's germline CDR1 is SGHTA and CDR2 FQGTGA. The CDR3 DNA reads TGTGCCAGCAGCCCTACTAGCGCCCGCCGTGGCGAGCAGTACTTC. The encoded protein is CASSPTSARRGEQYF.

The V call is TRBV4-1, the J call TRBJ1-4; TRBD1 might be the D (5 bases). The length of the CDR3 is 14 residues. The germline CDR1 and CDR2 sequences are MGHRA and YSYEKL. V lost 8 bases, J lost 6 bases, and 16 bases lay in between. In nucleotides, the CDR3 is TGCGCCAGCGCTCACAGTCTGGGGGATGAAAAACTGTTTTTT. Residues: CASAHSLGDEKLFF.

The gene calls are TRBV29-1 and TRBJ2-3, with TRBD2 as a possible D gene (5 bases). The CDR3 contains 14 residues. Trimming stripped 4 bases from V and 2 bases from J, with 13 bases between. CDR1 SQVTM and CDR2 ANQGSEA come from the germline V gene. The CDR3, as DNA: TGCAGCGTTGTGGCGGGTCCCTACACAGATACGCAGTATTTT. Encoded protein: CSVVAGPYTDTQYF.

V is TRBV5-1 and J is TRBJ2-4; D not certain. The V gene's germline CDR1 is SGHRS and CDR2 YFSETQ. The CDR3 contains 17 residues. V dropped 2 bases and J dropped 0 bases, with 15 bases sitting between them. This CDR3 reads CASSLRSFDLAKNIQYF. DNA of the CDR3: TGCGCCAGCAGCTTAAGGAGTTTCGACCTAGCCAAAAACATTCAGTACTTC.

This clone was recorded once. The chain joins TRBV5-5 to TRBJ1-5; TRBD1 matches 8 bases. The CDR3 covers 16 residues. Germline CDR1 and CDR2: SGHKS and YYEKEE (reference sequence). V shed 2 bases, J shed 7 bases, and the junction held 11 bases outside the gene matches. CDR3 DNA sequence: TGTGCCAGCAGCTTAGTCGAGACAGGGGTTGGACAGCCCCAGCATTTT. Its translation is CASSLVETGVGQPQHF.

Only a few counts were recorded for this clone. The V gene is TRBV18, the J gene TRBJ2-5; possibly TRBD2 for D (6 bases). Germline CDR1 reads KGHSH; CDR2 reads LQKENI. The V and J ends lost 0 bases and 1 base respectively, with 9 bases between them. The CDR3 contains 15 residues. The chain's CDR3 is CASSPPGGTQETQYF. CDR3 nucleotide sequence: TGTGCCAGCTCACCACCGGGCGGGACCCAAGAGACCCAGTACTTC.

V and J are TRBV7-9 and TRBJ2-1, with D possibly TRBD2 on 5 matching bases. V lost 7 bases and J lost 7, with 11 bases in between. This CDR3 comprises 12 residues. Germline loops: CDR1 SEHNR, CDR2 FQNEAQ (reference sequence). DNA of the CDR3: TGTGCCAGCACCTCCCGCGGGAATGAGCAGTTCTTC. This codes for CASTSRGNEQFF.